This section outlines one T cell receptor (beta chain) sequence together with its context. Its antigen is currently unknown. The CDR3 sequence is 15 residues long. Per the germline V gene, CDR1 is ENHRY and CDR2 is SYGVKD. Trimming cost V 0 bases and J 3 bases, with 12 bases left between them. The sample is drawn from a study of shared clonotypes between healthy human individuals. TCRdb's table, derived via immunoSEQ multiplex PCR, lists solely in-frame clones and lacks some. Among 950,000 to 1,300,000 clones listed, approximately 68% were seen once. Study-wide points: The genetic and exposure-history diversity represented was limited by few donors.

Sequencing input: memory CD4+ T cells sorted from blood. Subset denoted: CD45RA-negative fraction. The V gene is TRBV10-3, the J gene TRBJ2-7; the D gene is possibly TRBD2 (6 bases). This clonotype originated in a young man in good health. CDR3 coding DNA: TGTGCCATCAGTGAGTCGATGCGGGACCTCTACGAGCAGTACTTC. Translating gives CAISESMRDLYEQYF.